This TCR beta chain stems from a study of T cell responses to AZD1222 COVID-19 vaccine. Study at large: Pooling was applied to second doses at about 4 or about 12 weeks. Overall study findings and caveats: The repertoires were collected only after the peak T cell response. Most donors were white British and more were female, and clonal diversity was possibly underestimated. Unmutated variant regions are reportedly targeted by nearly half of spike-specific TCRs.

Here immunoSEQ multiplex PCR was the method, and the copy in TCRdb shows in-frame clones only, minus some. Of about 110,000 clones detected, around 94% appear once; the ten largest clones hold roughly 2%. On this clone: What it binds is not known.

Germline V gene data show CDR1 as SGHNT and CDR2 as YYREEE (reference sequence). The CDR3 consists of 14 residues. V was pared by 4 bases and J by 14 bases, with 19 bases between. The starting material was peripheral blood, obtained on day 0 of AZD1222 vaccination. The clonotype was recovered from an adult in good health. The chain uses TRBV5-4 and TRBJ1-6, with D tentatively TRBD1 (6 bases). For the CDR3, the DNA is TGTGCCAGCAGCCCCGGGACAAATATACCCACCCTCCACTTT. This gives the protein CASSPGTNIPTLHF.